A selection of T cell receptor beta chains follows, all from one sample in a study of OX40 agonist ivuxolimab in advanced cancers. Produced via immunoSEQ multiplex PCR; TCRdb's table is partial and in-frame only. The sample yields 130,000 or so clones, 75% to 95% seen once. The sequencing here drew on CD4+ or CD8+ T cells sorted from blood, taken in a trial of the OX40 agonist ivuxolimab. Receptors were obtained from an adult with an advanced solid tumor such as melanoma, head and neck, liver or kidney cancer. The CDR3 runs from the conserved cysteine through the conserved F or W. A D gene is named only where the DNA matches it firmly. A row's size may be missing; if present it is once, few, many or a size class.

clone_size: NA
d_call: NA
v_call: TRBV11-2
j_call: TRBJ2-7
cdr3_nt: TGTGCCAGCAGCTTAGATAGGGCGGCTGCGAACGAGCAGTACTTC
cdr3_aa: CASSLDRAAANEQYF

clone_size: NA
d_call: NA
v_call: TRBV6-1
j_call: TRBJ1-2
cdr3_nt: TGTGCCAGCAGTGAAGTCGGCGCGGGGTATAATTTTTATCGCTACACCTTC
cdr3_aa: CASSEVGAGYNFYRYTF

clone_size: once
d_call: NA
v_call: TRBV9
j_call: TRBJ2-1
cdr3_nt: TGTGCCAGCAGCCCATTAGAAGGAGGGGCCATGATTAGTCCTGAGCAGTTCTTC
cdr3_aa: CASSPLEGGAMISPEQFF

clone_size: NA
d_call: NA
v_call: TRBV6-1
j_call: TRBJ1-1
cdr3_nt: TGTGCCAGCAGTGAAATGGGTTCGGGGAACACTGAAGCTTTCTTT
cdr3_aa: CASSEMGSGNTEAFF

clone_size: NA
d_call: NA
v_call: TRBV4-3
j_call: TRBJ2-7
cdr3_nt: TGCGCCAGCAGCCAAGATGGCAGGGCCTCTCCTCCCTACGAGCAGTACTTC
cdr3_aa: CASSQDGRASPPYEQYF

clone_size: NA
d_call: NA
v_call: TRBV27
j_call: TRBJ1-2
cdr3_nt: TGTGCCAGCGGCCGCAAGGGAGACTATGGCTACACCTTC
cdr3_aa: CASGRKGDYGYTF

clone_size: NA
d_call: NA
v_call: TRBV5-1
j_call: TRBJ1-1
cdr3_nt: TGCGCCAGCAGCTTGGACCATTGGGGGAACACTGAAGCTTTCTTT
cdr3_aa: CASSLDHWGNTEAFF

clone_size: NA
d_call: TRBD1
v_call: TRBV28
j_call: TRBJ1-3
cdr3_nt: TGTGCCAGCAGTCCGGGGACAGGGGGAAACACCATATATTTT
cdr3_aa: CASSPGTGGNTIYF

clone_size: NA
d_call: TRBD1
v_call: TRBV2
j_call: TRBJ2-7
cdr3_nt: TGTGCCAGCAAAATACCGGGACAGGGTATGGACGAGCAGTACTTC
cdr3_aa: CASKIPGQGMDEQYF

clone_size: once
d_call: NA
v_call: TRBV9
j_call: TRBJ2-7
cdr3_nt: TGTGCCAGCAGCTCCAGCTCCTACGAGCAGTACTTC
cdr3_aa: CASSSSSYEQYF

clone_size: NA
d_call: TRBD2
v_call: TRBV9
j_call: TRBJ2-2
cdr3_nt: TGTGCCAGCAGCGTAGTCTCCCTAGCGGGGAACACCGGGGAGCTGTTTTTT
cdr3_aa: CASSVVSLAGNTGELFF

clone_size: NA
d_call: NA
v_call: TRBV19
j_call: TRBJ2-2
cdr3_nt: TGTGCCAGTACCCCGTGGAGCGGAGACACCGGGGAGCTGTTTTTT
cdr3_aa: CASTPWSGDTGELFF

clone_size: NA
d_call: TRBD1
v_call: TRBV28
j_call: TRBJ1-2
cdr3_nt: TGTGCCAGCCAAGACGGAGGGGGCCTCTATGGCTACACCTTC
cdr3_aa: CASQDGGGLYGYTF